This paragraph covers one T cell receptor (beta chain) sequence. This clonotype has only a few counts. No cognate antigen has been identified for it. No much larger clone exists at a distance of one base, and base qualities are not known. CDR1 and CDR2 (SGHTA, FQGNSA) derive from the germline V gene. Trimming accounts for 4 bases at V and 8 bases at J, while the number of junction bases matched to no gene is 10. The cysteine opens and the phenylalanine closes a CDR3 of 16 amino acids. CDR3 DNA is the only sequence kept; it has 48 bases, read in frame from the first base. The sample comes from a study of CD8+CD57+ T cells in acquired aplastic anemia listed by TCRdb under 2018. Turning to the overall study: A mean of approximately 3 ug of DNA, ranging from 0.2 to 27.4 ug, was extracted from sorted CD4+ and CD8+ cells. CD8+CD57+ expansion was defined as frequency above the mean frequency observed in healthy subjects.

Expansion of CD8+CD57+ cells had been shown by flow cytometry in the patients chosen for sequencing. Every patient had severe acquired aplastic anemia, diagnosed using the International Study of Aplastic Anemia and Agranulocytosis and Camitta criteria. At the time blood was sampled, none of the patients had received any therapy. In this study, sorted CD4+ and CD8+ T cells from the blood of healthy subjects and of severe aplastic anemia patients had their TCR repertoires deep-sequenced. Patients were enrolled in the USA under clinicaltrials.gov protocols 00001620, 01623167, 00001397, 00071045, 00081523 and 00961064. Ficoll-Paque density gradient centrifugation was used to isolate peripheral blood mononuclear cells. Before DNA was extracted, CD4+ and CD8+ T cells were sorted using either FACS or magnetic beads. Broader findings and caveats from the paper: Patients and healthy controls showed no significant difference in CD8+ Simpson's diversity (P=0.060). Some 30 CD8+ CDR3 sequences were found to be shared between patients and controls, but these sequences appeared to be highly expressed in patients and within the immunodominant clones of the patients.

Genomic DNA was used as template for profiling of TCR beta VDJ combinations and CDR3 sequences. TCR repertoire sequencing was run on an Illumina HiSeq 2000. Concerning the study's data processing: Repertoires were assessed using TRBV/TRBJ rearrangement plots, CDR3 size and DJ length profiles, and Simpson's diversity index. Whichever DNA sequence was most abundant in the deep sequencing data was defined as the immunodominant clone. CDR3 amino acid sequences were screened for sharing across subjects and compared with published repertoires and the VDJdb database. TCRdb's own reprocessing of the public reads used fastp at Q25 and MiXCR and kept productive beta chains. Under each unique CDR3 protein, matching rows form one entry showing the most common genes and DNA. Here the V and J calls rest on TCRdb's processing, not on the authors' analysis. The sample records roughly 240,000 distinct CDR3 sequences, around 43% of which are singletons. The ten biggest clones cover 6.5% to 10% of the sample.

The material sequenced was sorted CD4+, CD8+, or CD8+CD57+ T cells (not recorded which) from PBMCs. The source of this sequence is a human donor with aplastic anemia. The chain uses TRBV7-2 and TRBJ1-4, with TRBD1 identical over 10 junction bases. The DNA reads TGTGCCAGCAGCTCAATCGACAGGGGGCGCAGGGAAAAACTGTTTTTT. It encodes CASSSIDRGRREKLFF.